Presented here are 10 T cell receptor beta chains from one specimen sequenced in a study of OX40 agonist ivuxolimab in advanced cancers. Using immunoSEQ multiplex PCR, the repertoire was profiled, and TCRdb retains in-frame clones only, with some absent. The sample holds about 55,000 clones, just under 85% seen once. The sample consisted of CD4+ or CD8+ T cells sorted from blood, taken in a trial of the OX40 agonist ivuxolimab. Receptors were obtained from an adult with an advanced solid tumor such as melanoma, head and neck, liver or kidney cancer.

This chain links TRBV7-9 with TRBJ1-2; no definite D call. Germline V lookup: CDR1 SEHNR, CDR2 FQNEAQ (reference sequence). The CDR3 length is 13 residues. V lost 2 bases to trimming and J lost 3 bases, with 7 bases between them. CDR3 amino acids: CASSLWSDYGYTF. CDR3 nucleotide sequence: TGTGCCAGCAGCTTATGGTCTGACTATGGCTACACCTTC.

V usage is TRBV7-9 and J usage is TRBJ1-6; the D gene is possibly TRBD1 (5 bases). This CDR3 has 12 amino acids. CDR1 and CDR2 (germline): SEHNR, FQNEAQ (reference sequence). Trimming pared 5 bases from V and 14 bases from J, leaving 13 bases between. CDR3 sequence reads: CASSAGMTALHF. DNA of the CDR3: TGTGCCAGCAGCGCAGGGATGACGGCCCTCCACTTT.

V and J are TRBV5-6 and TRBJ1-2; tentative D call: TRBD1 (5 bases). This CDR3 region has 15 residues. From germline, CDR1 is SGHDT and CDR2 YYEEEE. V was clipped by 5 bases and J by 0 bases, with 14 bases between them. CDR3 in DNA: TGTGCCAGCAGGCCGGGGCCGTCGACTAACTATGGCTACACCTTC. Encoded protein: CASRPGPSTNYGYTF.

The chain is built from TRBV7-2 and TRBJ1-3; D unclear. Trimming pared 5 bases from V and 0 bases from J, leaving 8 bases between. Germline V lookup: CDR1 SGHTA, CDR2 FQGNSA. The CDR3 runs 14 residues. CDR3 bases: TGTGCCAGCAGCGTACAGAGCTCTGGAAACACCATATATTTT. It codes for CASSVQSSGNTIYF. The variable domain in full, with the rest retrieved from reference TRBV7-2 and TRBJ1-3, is GAGVSQSPSNKVTEKGKDVELRCDPISGHTALYWYRQSLGQGLEFLIYFQGNSAPDKSGLPSDRFSAERTGGSVSTLTIQRTQQEDSAVYLCASSVQSSGNTIYFGEGSWLTVV.

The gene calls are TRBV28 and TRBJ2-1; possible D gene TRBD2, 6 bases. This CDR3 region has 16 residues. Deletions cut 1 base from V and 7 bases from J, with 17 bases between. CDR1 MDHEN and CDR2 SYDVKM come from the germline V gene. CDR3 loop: CASSLLGSGALNEQFF. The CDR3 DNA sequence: TGTGCCAGCAGTTTATTGGGGTCGGGAGCTCTTAATGAGCAGTTCTTC.

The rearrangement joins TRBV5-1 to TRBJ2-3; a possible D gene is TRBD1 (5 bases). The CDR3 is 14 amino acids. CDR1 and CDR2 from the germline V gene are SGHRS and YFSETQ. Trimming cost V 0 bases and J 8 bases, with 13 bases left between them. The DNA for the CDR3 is TGCGCCAGCAGCTTGGAGCTAGGGGAAGGTACGCAGTATTTT. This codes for CASSLELGEGTQYF.

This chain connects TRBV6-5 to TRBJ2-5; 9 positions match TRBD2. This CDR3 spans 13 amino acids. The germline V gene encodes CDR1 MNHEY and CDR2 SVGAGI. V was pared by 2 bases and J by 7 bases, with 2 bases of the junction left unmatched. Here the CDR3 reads CASSYGAGGTQYF. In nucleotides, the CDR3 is TGTGCCAGCAGTTACGGAGCGGGAGGGACCCAGTACTTC.

DNA of the CDR3: TGTGCCAGCAGTGAAGCGCGTGAGGGCCTCTATGGCTACACCTTC. Protein: CASSEAREGLYGYTF. The chain carries TRBV25-1 and TRBJ1-2; D gene unclear. The V gene's germline CDR1 is MGHDK and CDR2 SYGVNS. V dropped 2 bases and J dropped 4 bases, with 14 bases sitting between them. This CDR3 is 15 amino acids long.

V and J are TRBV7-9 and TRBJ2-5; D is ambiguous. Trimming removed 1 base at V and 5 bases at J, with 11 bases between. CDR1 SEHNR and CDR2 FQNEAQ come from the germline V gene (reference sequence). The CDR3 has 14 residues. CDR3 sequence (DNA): TGTGCCAGCAGCTTAGACACAATCTCGGAGACCCAGTACTTC. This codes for CASSLDTISETQYF.

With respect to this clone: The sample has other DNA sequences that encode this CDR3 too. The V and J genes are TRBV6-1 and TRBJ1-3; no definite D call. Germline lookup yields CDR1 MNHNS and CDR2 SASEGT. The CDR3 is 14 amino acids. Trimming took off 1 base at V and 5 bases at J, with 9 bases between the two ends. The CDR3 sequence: CASSEGQGRNTIYF. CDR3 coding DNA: TGTGCCAGCAGTGAAGGCCAAGGAAGAAACACCATATATTTT.